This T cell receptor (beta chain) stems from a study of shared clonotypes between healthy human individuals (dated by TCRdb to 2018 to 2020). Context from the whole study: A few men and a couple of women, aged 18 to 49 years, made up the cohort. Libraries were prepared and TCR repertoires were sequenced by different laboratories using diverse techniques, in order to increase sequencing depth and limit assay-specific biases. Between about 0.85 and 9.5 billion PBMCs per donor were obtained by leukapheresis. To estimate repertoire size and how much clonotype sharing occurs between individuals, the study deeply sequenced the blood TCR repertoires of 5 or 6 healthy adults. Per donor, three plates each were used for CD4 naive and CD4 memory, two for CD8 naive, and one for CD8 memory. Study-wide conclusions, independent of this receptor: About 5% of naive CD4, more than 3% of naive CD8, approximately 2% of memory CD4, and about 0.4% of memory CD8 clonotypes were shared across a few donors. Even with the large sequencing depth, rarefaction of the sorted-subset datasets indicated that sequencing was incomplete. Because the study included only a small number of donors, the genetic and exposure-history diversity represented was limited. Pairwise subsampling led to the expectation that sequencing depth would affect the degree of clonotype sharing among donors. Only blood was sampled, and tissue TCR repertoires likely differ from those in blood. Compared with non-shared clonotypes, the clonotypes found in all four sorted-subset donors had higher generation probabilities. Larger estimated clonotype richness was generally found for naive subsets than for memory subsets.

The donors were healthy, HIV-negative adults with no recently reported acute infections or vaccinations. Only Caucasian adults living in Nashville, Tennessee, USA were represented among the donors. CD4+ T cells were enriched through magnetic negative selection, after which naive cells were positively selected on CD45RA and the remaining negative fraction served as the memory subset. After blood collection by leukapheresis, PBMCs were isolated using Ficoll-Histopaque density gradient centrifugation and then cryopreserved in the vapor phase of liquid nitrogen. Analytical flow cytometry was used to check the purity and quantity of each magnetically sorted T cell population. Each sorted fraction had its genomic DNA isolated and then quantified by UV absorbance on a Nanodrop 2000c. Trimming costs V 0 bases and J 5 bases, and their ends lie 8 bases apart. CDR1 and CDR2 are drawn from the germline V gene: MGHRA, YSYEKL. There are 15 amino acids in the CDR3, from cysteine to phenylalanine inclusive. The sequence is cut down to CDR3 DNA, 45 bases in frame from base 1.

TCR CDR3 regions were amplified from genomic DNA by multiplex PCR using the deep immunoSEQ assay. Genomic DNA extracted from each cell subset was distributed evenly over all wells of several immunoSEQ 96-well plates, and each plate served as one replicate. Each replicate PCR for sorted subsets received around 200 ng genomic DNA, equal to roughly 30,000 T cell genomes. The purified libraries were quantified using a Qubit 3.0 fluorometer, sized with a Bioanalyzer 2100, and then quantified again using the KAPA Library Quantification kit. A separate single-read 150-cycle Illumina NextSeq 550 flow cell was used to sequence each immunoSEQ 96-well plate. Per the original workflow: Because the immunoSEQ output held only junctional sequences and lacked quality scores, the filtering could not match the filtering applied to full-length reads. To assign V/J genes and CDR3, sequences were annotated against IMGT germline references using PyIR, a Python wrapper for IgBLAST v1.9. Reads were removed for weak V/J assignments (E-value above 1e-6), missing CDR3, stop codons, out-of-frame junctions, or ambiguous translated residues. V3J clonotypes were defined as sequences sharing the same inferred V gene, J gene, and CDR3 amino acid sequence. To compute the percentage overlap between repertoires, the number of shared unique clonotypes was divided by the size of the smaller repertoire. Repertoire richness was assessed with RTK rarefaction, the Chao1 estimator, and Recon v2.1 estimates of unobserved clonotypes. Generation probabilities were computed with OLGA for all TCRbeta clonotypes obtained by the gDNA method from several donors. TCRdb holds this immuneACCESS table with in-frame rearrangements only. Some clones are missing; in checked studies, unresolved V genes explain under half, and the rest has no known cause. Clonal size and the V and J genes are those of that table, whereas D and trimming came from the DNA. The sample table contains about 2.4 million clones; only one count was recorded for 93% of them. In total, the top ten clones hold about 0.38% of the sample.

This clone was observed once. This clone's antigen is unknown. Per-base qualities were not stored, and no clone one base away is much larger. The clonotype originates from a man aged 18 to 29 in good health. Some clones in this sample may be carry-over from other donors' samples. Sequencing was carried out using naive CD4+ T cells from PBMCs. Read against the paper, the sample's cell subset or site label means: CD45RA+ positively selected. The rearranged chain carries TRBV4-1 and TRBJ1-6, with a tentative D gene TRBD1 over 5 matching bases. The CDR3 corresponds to CASSQDGGNNSPLHF. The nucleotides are TGCGCCAGCAGCCAAGATGGGGGAAATAATTCACCCCTCCACTTT.